This entry features one T cell receptor beta chain sequence. Assignments of participants to cohorts depended upon their own reported clinical history. The data stem from a study of blood T cell repertoires in COVID-19. The overall study: Nucleic acid was either cDNA or gDNA, and it came from T cells, B-cell-depleted T cells, or PBMCs.

In the original processing: Researchers report that nucleated cell counts were estimated from reference gene primer amplification. Produced via immunoSEQ multiplex PCR; TCRdb's table is partial and in-frame only. V, J and clone size were drawn from that table, and D and trimming were deduced from the DNA. The sample carries 200,000 to 300,000 clones, approximately 89% recorded once. The CDR3 covers 15 residues. The germline V gene has CDR1 SGDLS and CDR2 YYNGEE. With 3 bases clipped from V and 2 bases from J, the junction kept 6 bases outside the gene matches. The receptor's source is a woman in her 30s with acute COVID-19. The sample was PBMCs or T cells enriched from blood (not recorded which). The rearrangement uses TRBV9 and TRBJ1-2; 8 nucleotides agree with TRBD1. The CDR3 sequence: CASSEGRTGNYGYTF. CDR3 sequence (DNA): TGTGCCAGCAGCGAGGGTCGGACAGGGAACTATGGCTACACCTTC.